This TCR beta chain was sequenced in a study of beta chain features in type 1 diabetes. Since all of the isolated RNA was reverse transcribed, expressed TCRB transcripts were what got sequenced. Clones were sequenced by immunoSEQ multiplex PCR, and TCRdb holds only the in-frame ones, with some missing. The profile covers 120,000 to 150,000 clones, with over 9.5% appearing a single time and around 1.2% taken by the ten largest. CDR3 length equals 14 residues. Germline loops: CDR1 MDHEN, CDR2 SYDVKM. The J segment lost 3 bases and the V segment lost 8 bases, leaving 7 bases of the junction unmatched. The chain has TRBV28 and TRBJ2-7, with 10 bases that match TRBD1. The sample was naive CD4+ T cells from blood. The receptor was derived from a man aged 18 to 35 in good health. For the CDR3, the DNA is TGTGCCAGCGACTCCGGGACAGGGGTCTACGAGCAGTACTTC. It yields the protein CASDSGTGVYEQYF.